A single sample is the source of the 12 T cell receptor beta chains below, sequenced in a study of blood T cell repertoires in COVID-19. Data came from immunoSEQ multiplex PCR; TCRdb stores just in-frame clones and leaves some out. The sample lists 55,000 to 80,000 clones; about 81% were seen once. The sample consisted of peripheral blood. The receptor set was obtained from a human donor in a cohort sampled during active COVID-19.

CDR3 nucleotides: TGTGCCACCAGCAGAGATGCTGGGGAGATCTATGGCTACACCTTC. It yields the protein CATSRDAGEIYGYTF. The chain uses TRBV15 and TRBJ1-2; no reliable D call. Germline assignment: CDR1 LNHNV and CDR2 YYDKDF (reference sequence). The CDR3 runs to 15 residues. V was shortened by 0 bases and J by 4 bases, with 12 bases between the two germline ends.

Here the CDR3 reads CASTEVAEHTQYF. The CDR3 DNA reads TGTGCCAGCACCGAAGTAGCGGAGCATACGCAGTATTTT. V gene TRBV28 combines with J gene TRBJ2-3; TRBD2 is a possible D gene (6 bases). Germline lookup yields CDR1 MDHEN and CDR2 SYDVKM. CDR3 length equals 13 residues. V lost 7 bases and J lost 7, with 15 bases in between.

The chain carries TRBV5-4 and TRBJ2-3; 9 bases map to TRBD2. Trimming at V came to 4 bases and at J to 2 bases, leaving 8 bases not matched to a gene. Per the germline V gene, CDR1 is SGHNT and CDR2 is YYREEE (reference sequence). The CDR3 is made up of 16 amino acids. The CDR3 DNA sequence: TGTGCCAGCAGCCTTCCGACTAGCGGATTCACAGATACGCAGTATTTT. Its protein product is CASSLPTSGFTDTQYF.

The rearrangement joins TRBV6-5 to TRBJ2-3; TRBD2 is a possible D gene (5 bases). This CDR3 contains 14 residues. Germline values: CDR1 MNHEY, CDR2 SVGAGI. Trimming cost V 2 bases and J 8 bases, with 14 bases left between them. CDR3 sequence (DNA): TGTGCCAGCAGTTACCGACGGGATACCGGTACGCAGTATTTT. It translates to CASSYRRDTGTQYF.

This clone was recorded once. The chain couples TRBV27 to TRBJ2-1; 9 bases are shared with TRBD2. From germline, CDR1 is MNHEY and CDR2 SMNVEV (reference sequence). V lost 3 bases to trimming and J lost 8 bases; unmatched junction nucleotides: 8. CDR3 length equals 15 residues. The CDR3 nucleotides read TGTGCCAGCAGTTTCCTGACTAGCGGAACGCATGAGCAGTTCTTC. Translating gives CASSFLTSGTHEQFF.

This clone was seen just once. The chain employs TRBV29-1 and TRBJ1-1; no clear D. Germline assignment: CDR1 SQVTM and CDR2 ANQGSEA. The CDR3 has 10 amino acids. V was clipped by 4 bases and J by 6 bases, with 6 bases between them. The CDR3 DNA sequence: TGCAGCGTTGCACAACCTGAAGCTTTCTTT. Its protein is CSVAQPEAFF.

The chain recombines TRBV6-5 with TRBJ2-1, with D perhaps TRBD1 (5 bases). Per the germline V gene, CDR1 is MNHEY and CDR2 is SVGAGI. The V and J ends lost 2 bases and 10 bases respectively, with 12 bases between them. This CDR3 has 13 amino acids. In DNA form, the CDR3 reads TGTGCCAGCAGTTACGCAAGGGGCCTGGAGCAGTTCTTC. It translates to CASSYARGLEQFF.

The V call is TRBV30, the J call TRBJ2-4, with D perhaps TRBD1 (5 bases). The CDR3 totals 14 residues. V was clipped by 4 bases and J by 2 bases, with 12 bases between them. The germline CDR1 and CDR2 sequences are GTSNPN and SVGIG (reference sequence). The CDR3 reads CAWKPPGSKNIQYF. As DNA, the CDR3 is TGTGCCTGGAAACCCCCAGGGTCCAAAAACATTCAGTACTTC.

This chain connects TRBV5-1 to TRBJ2-7; the match to TRBD2 covers 8 bases. V shed 0 bases and J 3 bases; nucleotides not matched to a gene: 8. This CDR3 region has 16 residues. The germline gives CDR1 SGHRS, CDR2 YFSETQ. CDR3 nucleotides: TGCGCCAGCAGCTTGGACGATAGCGGGACTCGCTACGAGCAGTACTTC. Protein sequence: CASSLDDSGTRYEQYF.

This clone was seen a handful of times. V usage is TRBV28 and J usage is TRBJ2-5, with D possibly matching TRBD1 (6 bases). The germline gives CDR1 MDHEN, CDR2 SYDVKM. CDR3 length: 17 residues. V was clipped by 4 bases and J by 7 bases, with 25 bases between them. The CDR3 region is CASSYSGTTHLTRTQYF. The DNA for the CDR3 is TGTGCCAGCAGTTATTCCGGGACAACCCACCTTACGCGGACCCAGTACTTC.

In its sample, this clone was seen a few times. V gene TRBV3-1 (or the pseudogene TRBV3-2) combines with J gene TRBJ1-3; 8 nucleotides agree with TRBD1. The CDR3 is 14 residues long. The V segment lost 4 bases and the J segment 2 bases; nucleotides outside the gene matches: 1. The germline V gene has CDR1 LGHDT and CDR2 YNNKEL (reference sequence). CDR3 bases: TGTGCCAGCAGCCGGGGACAGGCTGGAAACACCATATATTTT. Its protein product is CASSRGQAGNTIYF.

V gene TRBV6-5 combines with J gene TRBJ1-1; D is perhaps TRBD1 (5 bases). The CDR3 loop spans 12 amino acids. Trimming took off 8 bases at V and 2 bases at J, with 9 bases between the two ends. CDR1 MNHEY and CDR2 SVGAGI come from the germline V gene. The CDR3 loop is CASVRGNTEAFF. The DNA of the CDR3 is TGTGCCAGCGTTAGGGGAAACACTGAAGCTTTCTTT.